Described below is a single T cell receptor beta chain sequence and its context. Its antigen remains unknown. Sequencing used immunoSEQ multiplex PCR; TCRdb keeps in-frame clones, though not all of them. Altogether about 52,000 clones are present, around 80% being singletons, with the ten largest covering approximately 4.8%. Germline V gene sequence: CDR1 MNHEY, CDR2 SVGAGI. This CDR3 region has 14 residues. The trim removed 2 bases at V and 7 bases at J, leaving 6 bases unmatched. These data come from a study of T cells in localized non-small cell lung cancer. Study-level points and caveats: The study found T cell clonality highest in uninvolved adjacent lung, above tumor.

The chain employs TRBV6-5 and TRBJ1-1; 8 nucleotides line up with TRBD1. Sequenced material: PBMCs, taken before any cancer treatment. This clonotype was sampled from a woman between 40 and 69 years old with stage II lung adenocarcinoma. The CDR3 loop is CASSYVQGDLEAFF. The DNA of the CDR3 is TGTGCCAGCAGTTACGTACAGGGGGATCTTGAAGCTTTCTTT.